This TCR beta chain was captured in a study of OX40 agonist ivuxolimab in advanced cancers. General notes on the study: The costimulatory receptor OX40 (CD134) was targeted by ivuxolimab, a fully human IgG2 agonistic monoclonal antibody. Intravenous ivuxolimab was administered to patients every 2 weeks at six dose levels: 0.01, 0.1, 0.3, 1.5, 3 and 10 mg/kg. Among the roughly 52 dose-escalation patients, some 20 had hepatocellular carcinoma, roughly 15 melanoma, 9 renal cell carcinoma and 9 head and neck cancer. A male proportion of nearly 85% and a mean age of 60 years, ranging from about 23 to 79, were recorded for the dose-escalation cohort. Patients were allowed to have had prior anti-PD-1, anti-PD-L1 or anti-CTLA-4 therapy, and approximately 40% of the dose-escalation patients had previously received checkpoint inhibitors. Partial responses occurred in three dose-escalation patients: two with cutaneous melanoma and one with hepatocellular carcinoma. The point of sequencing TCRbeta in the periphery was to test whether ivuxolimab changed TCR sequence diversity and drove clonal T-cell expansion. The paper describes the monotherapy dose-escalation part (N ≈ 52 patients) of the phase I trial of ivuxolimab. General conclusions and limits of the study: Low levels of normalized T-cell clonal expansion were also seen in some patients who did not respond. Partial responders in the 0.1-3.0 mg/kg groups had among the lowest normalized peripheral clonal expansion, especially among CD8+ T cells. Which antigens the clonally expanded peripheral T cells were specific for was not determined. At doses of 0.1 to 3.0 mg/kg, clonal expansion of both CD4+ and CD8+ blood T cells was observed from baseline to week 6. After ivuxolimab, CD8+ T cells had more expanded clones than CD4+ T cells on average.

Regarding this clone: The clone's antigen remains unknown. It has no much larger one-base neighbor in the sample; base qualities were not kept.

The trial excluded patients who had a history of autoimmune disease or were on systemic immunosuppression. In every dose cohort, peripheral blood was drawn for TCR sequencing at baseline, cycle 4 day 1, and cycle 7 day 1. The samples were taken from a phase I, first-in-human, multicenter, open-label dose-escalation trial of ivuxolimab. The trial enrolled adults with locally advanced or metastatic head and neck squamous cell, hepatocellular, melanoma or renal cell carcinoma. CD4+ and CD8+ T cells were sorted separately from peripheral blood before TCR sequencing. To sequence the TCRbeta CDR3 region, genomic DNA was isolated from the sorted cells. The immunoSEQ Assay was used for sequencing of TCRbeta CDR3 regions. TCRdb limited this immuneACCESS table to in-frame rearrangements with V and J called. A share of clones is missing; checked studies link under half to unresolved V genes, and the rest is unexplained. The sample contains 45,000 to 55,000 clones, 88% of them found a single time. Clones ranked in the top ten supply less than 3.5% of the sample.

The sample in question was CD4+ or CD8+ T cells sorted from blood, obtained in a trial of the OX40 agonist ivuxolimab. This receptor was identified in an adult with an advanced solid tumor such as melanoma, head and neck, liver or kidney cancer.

The nucleotide sequence is TGTGCCAGCAGCTTGGCCCCTGGGCAGGGGGCGAGGGGGGAGCAGTACTTC. Its coded protein is CASSLAPGQGARGEQYF. This receptor chain uses TRBV5-4 and TRBJ2-7; TRBD1 fits 8 bases in the junction. The CDR3 has 17 amino acids, counting the end cysteine and phenylalanine. Of all the DNA, just the CDR3 is kept, 51 bases in frame from base 1. CDR1 and CDR2 were assigned from the germline V gene (reference sequence) as SGHNT and YYREEE. Trimmed from V: 0 bases; trimmed from J: 7 bases; junction bases lacking a gene match: 15.